These 20 T cell receptor beta chains share one sample of origin, sequenced in a study of cytomegalovirus exposure and HLA in healthy donors. A multiplex PCR was run with 60 Vbeta primers and 13 Jbeta primers. Assay: immunoSEQ multiplex PCR; the TCRdb copy retains only in-frame clones and omits some. Of fewer than 60,000 clones listed, around three quarters are singletons. The sample consisted of PBMCs. These TCRs come from a woman between 50 and 59 years old in good health and CMV-seropositive.

The V and J genes are TRBV6-6 and TRBJ2-5, with D perhaps matching TRBD1 (5 bases). This CDR3 spans 13 amino acids. Trimming removed 1 base from V and 2 bases from J, with 5 bases in between. Germline assignment: CDR1 MNHNY and CDR2 SVGAGI (reference sequence). The CDR3 region is CASSYYRQETQYF. The CDR3 DNA follows: TGTGCCAGCAGTTACTACAGGCAAGAGACCCAGTACTTC.

This clone was observed a few times. The V gene is TRBV28, the J gene TRBJ2-2; 11 bases fit TRBD2. Per germline, CDR1 MDHEN and CDR2 SYDVKM. This CDR3 spans 17 amino acids. V was pared by 6 bases and J by 1 base, with 7 bases of the junction left unmatched. CDR3: CASRSLTSGRNTGELFF. As DNA, the CDR3 is TGTGCCAGCAGGTCGCTTACTAGCGGGAGGAACACCGGGGAGCTGTTTTTT.

As concerns this clone: Germline is not matched at one junction end, which may reflect a read error. This specimen includes other DNA sequences encoding the same CDR3. The gene calls are TRBV7-6 and TRBJ2-5, with 8 bases lining up with TRBD2. Germline loops: CDR1 SGHVS, CDR2 FNYEAQ. The CDR3 length is 15 residues. CDR3 sequence: CASSLEAGAQETQYF. As DNA, the CDR3 is TGTGCCAGCAGCTTAGAAGCGGGAGCGCAAGAGACTCAGTACTTC.

This chain joins TRBV11-2 and TRBJ2-5, with TRBD2 identical over 7 bases. V trimming: 6 bases; J trimming: 3 bases; junction bases outside the gene matches: 4. This CDR3 is 13 amino acids long. Per the germline V gene, CDR1 is SGHAT and CDR2 is FQNNGV. CDR3 region: CASRHTSEETQYF. Here the CDR3 DNA reads TGTGCCAGCAGGCATACTAGCGAAGAGACCCAGTACTTC. Full variable domain (rest looked up from reference TRBV11-2 and TRBJ2-5): EAGVAQSPRYKIIEKRQSVAFWCNPISGHATLYWYQQILGQGPKLLIQFQNNGVVDDSQLPKDRFSAERLKGVDSTLKIQPAKLEDSAVYLCASRHTSEETQYFGPGTRLLVL.

This rearrangement joins TRBV18 to TRBJ1-2; D is perhaps TRBD1 (5 bases). The CDR3 totals 13 residues. V was pared by 2 bases and J by 3 bases, with 7 bases between. Germline loops: CDR1 KGHSH, CDR2 LQKENI. CDR3 nucleotides: TGTGCCAGCTCACCAGACAGCTACTATGGCTACACCTTC. Translating it yields CASSPDSYYGYTF.

The rearrangement joins TRBV5-6 to TRBJ2-5; TRBD2 matches at 8 bases. Germline V gene lookup returns CDR1 SGHDT and CDR2 YYEEEE. The junction had 6 bases not matched to a gene; V was cut back by 1 base and J by 1 base. The CDR3 contains 16 residues. Written as DNA, the CDR3 is TGTGCCAGCAGCTTGTTCGGGGGGGGAGTCCAAGAGACCCAGTACTTC. Amino acid sequence: CASSLFGGGVQETQYF.

The table lists this clone with a few counts. The chain recombines TRBV11-2 with TRBJ1-2, with D possibly TRBD1 on 5 matching bases. The CDR3 sequence is 12 residues long. Trimming pared 3 bases from V and 7 bases from J, leaving 9 bases between. Germline V gene sequence: CDR1 SGHAT, CDR2 FQNNGV. The CDR3 nucleotides read TGTGCCAGCAGCTTGACGGGGGTTGGCTACACCTTC. This gives the protein CASSLTGVGYTF.

V usage is TRBV27 and J usage is TRBJ1-6, with 8 bases identical to TRBD1. Germline V lookup: CDR1 MNHEY, CDR2 SMNVEV (reference sequence). The length of the CDR3 is 15 residues. With 5 bases clipped from V and 7 bases from J, the junction kept 7 bases outside the gene matches. CDR3 residues: CASSPSGQGNSPLHF. The CDR3 DNA reads as TGTGCCAGCAGTCCCTCCGGACAGGGCAATTCACCCCTCCACTTT.

The genes are TRBV27 and TRBJ2-3; TRBD1 matches at 9 bases. The germline V gene has CDR1 MNHEY and CDR2 SMNVEV (reference sequence). Unmatched junction bases numbered 7, after V lost 1 base and J lost 2 bases. CDR3 length: 17 residues. The CDR3 region is CASSLLKQGAYTDTQYF. The CDR3 nucleotides read TGTGCCAGCAGTTTATTGAAACAGGGGGCCTACACAGATACGCAGTATTTT.

The chain carries TRBV14 and TRBJ2-1; TRBD2 matches at 7 bases. The trim removed 0 bases at V and 8 bases at J, leaving 7 bases unmatched. The CDR3 contains 15 residues. Looked up from germline, CDR1 is SGHDN and CDR2 is FVKESK. The CDR3 DNA is TGTGCCAGCAGCCAAGATAGCCGGGGGGTCTATGAGCAGTTCTTC. It specifies CASSQDSRGVYEQFF.

The V and J genes are TRBV7-9 and TRBJ2-3; TRBD1 might be the D (5 bases). V was shortened by 5 bases and J by 2 bases, with 14 bases between the two germline ends. Looked up from germline, CDR1 is SEHNR and CDR2 is FQNEAQ (reference sequence). CDR3 length: 15 residues. The CDR3 DNA is TGTGCCAGCAGCGAGCAGTCGACAGACACAGATACGCAGTATTTT. Amino acid sequence: CASSEQSTDTDTQYF.

This clone was found a few times. This chain connects TRBV4-3 to TRBJ2-5, with D unresolved. The J call is in doubt because the DNA end fits TRBJ2-7 better. Germline assignment: CDR1 LGHNA and CDR2 YSLEER. The CDR3 totals 15 residues. Written as DNA, the CDR3 is TGCGCCAGCAGCCAGGTATGGGCAGTGACCTACGAGCAGTACTTC. It translates to CASSQVWAVTYEQYF.

This clone is termed medium-sized. The chain uses TRBV9 and TRBJ1-1; unclear D gene. Between the trimmed V and J ends, which lost 1 base and 2 bases, there was a span of 6 bases. This CDR3 is 13 amino acids long. Germline assignment: CDR1 SGDLS and CDR2 YYNGEE. Written as DNA, the CDR3 is TGTGCCAGCAGCGTACAGCGTAACACTGAAGCTTTCTTT. Protein product: CASSVQRNTEAFF.

The J gene is TRBJ2-7, the V gene TRBV7-9, with 11 bases aligning to TRBD2. Trimming cost V 5 bases and J 2 bases; bases outside gene matches: 5. CDR1 is SEHNR, CDR2 FQNEAQ, per germline (reference sequence). This CDR3 region has 15 residues. The CDR3 DNA sequence: TGTGCCAGCAGCGTCGGGACTAGCGGAGCCTACGAGCAGTACTTC. As protein: CASSVGTSGAYEQYF.

The sample holds one count of this clone. The V and J genes are TRBV18 and TRBJ1-2; the match to TRBD1 covers 10 bases. The V segment lost 2 bases and the J segment 7 bases; nucleotides outside the gene matches: 4. CDR3 size: 14 residues. CDR1 KGHSH and CDR2 LQKENI come from the germline V gene. CDR3 nucleotides: TGTGCCAGCTCACCATTGGACAGGGGGGCTGGCTACACCTTC. It translates to CASSPLDRGAGYTF.

V and J are TRBV4-3 and TRBJ1-1; D is possibly TRBD1 (6 bases). Trimming took 4 bases from V and 0 from J, leaving 18 bases between them. Germline CDR1 LGHNA, CDR2 YSLEER. This CDR3 is built from 17 residues. Here the CDR3 reads CASSRGRGLLVNTEAFF. The CDR3 region has the DNA TGCGCCAGCAGCCGTGGCAGGGGCCTCCTGGTGAACACTGAAGCTTTCTTT.

The rearrangement links TRBV7-3 to TRBJ2-1, with D unclear. Trimming removed 0 bases from V and 4 bases from J, with 4 bases in between. Germline V gene data show CDR1 as SGHTA and CDR2 as FQGTGA. The CDR3 covers 13 residues. The chain's CDR3 is CASSLTSYNEQFF. DNA for the CDR3: TGTGCCAGCAGCTTAACTAGTTACAATGAGCAGTTCTTC.

The CDR3 region is CASSLGGAAFDTQYF. The CDR3, as DNA: TGTGCCAGCAGCTTAGGTGGGGCCGCTTTTGATACGCAGTATTTT. This chain joins TRBV7-6 and TRBJ2-3; weak D call: TRBD1 (5 bases). V gave up 1 base and J gave up 6 bases, with 14 bases separating them. CDR1 is SGHVS and CDR2 is FNYEAQ in the germline V gene. The length of the CDR3 is 15 residues.

The table lists this clone with a few counts. The CDR3: CASSVGGEADEKLFF. The CDR3 region has the DNA TGTGCCAGCAGTGTCGGGGGGGAAGCGGATGAAAAACTGTTTTTT. The chain combines TRBV28 with TRBJ1-4; maybe TRBD1 (5 bases). Germline-derived CDR1 and CDR2 are MDHEN and SYDVKM. This CDR3 has 15 amino acids. V was cut by 5 bases and J by 6 bases, with 16 bases left in between.

The CDR3 region is CASSEGGGFTDTQYF. The CDR3 bases are TGTGCCAGCAGCGAGGGAGGAGGGTTCACAGATACGCAGTATTTT. This chain connects TRBV9 to TRBJ2-3, with D possibly matching TRBD2 (6 bases). Germline V lookup: CDR1 SGDLS, CDR2 YYNGEE. The CDR3 consists of 15 residues. Trimming pared 3 bases from V and 2 bases from J, leaving 13 bases between.